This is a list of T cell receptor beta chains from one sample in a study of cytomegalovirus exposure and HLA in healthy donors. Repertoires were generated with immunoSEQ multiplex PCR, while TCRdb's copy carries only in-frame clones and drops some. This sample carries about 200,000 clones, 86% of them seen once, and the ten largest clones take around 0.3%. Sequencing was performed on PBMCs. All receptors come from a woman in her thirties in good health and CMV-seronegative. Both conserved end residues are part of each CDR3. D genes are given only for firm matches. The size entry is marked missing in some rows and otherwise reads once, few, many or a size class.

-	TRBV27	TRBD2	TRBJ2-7	CASSKRLAGLYEQYF	TGTGCCAGCAGTAAGAGGCTAGCGGGACTCTACGAGCAGTACTTC
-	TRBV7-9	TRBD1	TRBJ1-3	CASSRRDSSGNTIYF	TGTGCCAGCAGCCGTCGGGACAGCTCTGGAAACACCATATATTTT
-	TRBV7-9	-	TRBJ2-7	CASSPSGYEQYF	TGTGCCAGCAGCCCCTCCGGGTACGAGCAGTACTTC
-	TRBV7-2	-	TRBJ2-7	CASSSRGRPYYEQYF	TGTGCCAGCAGCTCCCGAGGGCGACCCTACTACGAGCAGTACTTC
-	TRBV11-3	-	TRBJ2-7	CASSLGLAPSDEQYF	TGTGCCAGCAGCTTAGGCCTAGCACCCTCCGACGAGCAGTACTTC
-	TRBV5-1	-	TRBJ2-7	CASRVDMSSYEQYF	TGCGCCAGCAGGGTCGACATGAGCTCCTACGAGCAGTACTTC
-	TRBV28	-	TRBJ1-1	CASSLFYLTEAFF	TGTGCCAGCAGTCTCTTCTATCTCACTGAAGCTTTCTTT
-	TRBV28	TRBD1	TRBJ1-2	CASSLLGTGSTF	TGTGCCAGCAGTTTATTGGGGACAGGGAGTACCTTC
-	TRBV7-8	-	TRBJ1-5	CASSLNGELGQPQHF	TGTGCCAGCAGCCTTAACGGGGAATTAGGACAGCCCCAGCATTTT
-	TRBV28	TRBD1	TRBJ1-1	CASSPPTGVNTEAFF	TGTGCCAGCAGTCCCCCGACAGGGGTGAACACTGAAGCTTTCTTT
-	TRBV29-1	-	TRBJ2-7	CSVSGTEQYF	TGCAGCGTTTCCGGGACAGAGCAGTACTTC
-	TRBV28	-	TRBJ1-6	CASSSPGYNSPLHF	TGTGCCAGCAGTTCTCCAGGTTATAATTCACCCCTCCACTTT
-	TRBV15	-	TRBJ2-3	CATRSRSLGDTQYF	TGTGCCACCAGATCCAGATCCCTGGGCGATACGCAGTATTTT
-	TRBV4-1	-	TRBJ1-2	CASSQGPSTANYGYTF	TGCGCCAGCAGCCAAGGGCCCTCGACAGCTAACTATGGCTACACCTTC
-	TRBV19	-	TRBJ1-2	CASSLRIQGGYGYTF	TGTGCCAGTAGTCTAAGAATCCAGGGCGGCTATGGCTACACCTTC
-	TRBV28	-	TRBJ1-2	CASSLFRVLYGYTF	TGTGCCAGCAGTTTATTCAGGGTCCTGTATGGCTACACCTTC
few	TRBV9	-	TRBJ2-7	CASSAYNNGGPQYF	TGTGCCAGCAGCGCGTACAACAATGGGGGCCCGCAGTACTTC
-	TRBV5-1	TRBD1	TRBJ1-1	CASSLRTGTAEAFF	TGCGCCAGCAGCCTACGGACAGGGACTGCTGAAGCTTTCTTT